The 5 T cell receptor beta chains below were found in one sample sequenced in a study of T-cell reconstitution after alpha-beta-depleted transplantation in children. A TCRbeta library incorporating unique molecular identifiers was prepared. TCRdb analysed the PCR reads with MiXCR anew, one entry per CDR3 protein. Among approximately 980,000 distinct CDR3 sequences listed, about 29% were seen once. Sequences were derived from PBMCs, mostly from graft donor cells, sampled 360 days after TCRalphabeta/CD19-depleted stem cell transplant. The receptor set was obtained from a boy less than two years old who had a stem cell transplant for SCID, so the T cells may come from the graft donor.

The gene calls are TRBV14 and TRBJ2-5, with D unresolved. CDR1 is SGHDN and CDR2 is FVKESK in the germline V gene. This CDR3 region has 15 residues. Trimming took 4 bases from V and 0 from J, leaving 12 bases between them. In DNA form, the CDR3 reads TGTGCCAGCAGCCTCATTTGGCAGGACCAAGAGACCCAGTACTTC. This encodes CASSLIWQDQETQYF. Drawing the rest from reference TRBV14 and TRBJ2-5, the complete variable domain is EAGVTQFPSHSVIEKGQTVTLRCDPISGHDNLYWYRRVMGKEIKFLLHFVKESKQDESGMPNNRFLAERTGGTYSTLKVQPAELEDSGVYFCASSLIWQDQETQYFGPGTRLLVL.

The J gene is TRBJ2-3, the V gene TRBV4-3; 10 positions agree with TRBD2. There are 18 residues in the CDR3. Unmatched junction bases numbered 8, after V lost 0 bases and J lost 2 bases. Germline V lookup: CDR1 LGHNA, CDR2 YSLEER. CDR3 in amino acids: CASSQDRWTSGLTDTQYF. CDR3 in DNA: TGCGCCAGCAGCCAAGATAGATGGACTAGCGGTCTCACAGATACGCAGTATTTT.

This clonotype was recorded at least ten times. This rearrangement joins TRBV12-3 or TRBV12-4 to TRBJ1-1; D is ambiguous. The CDR3 runs 12 residues. V lost 6 bases, J lost 10 bases, and 15 bases lay in between. The CDR3 sequence: CASSLATGPAFF. The CDR3 DNA is TGTGCCAGCAGCCTCGCGACGGGTCCAGCTTTCTTT.

The chain uses TRBV20-1 and TRBJ2-1, with TRBD2 as a possible D gene (6 bases). Germline CDR1 and CDR2: DFQATT and SNEGSKA (reference sequence). The CDR3 is 15 residues long. Trimming removed 6 bases from V and 4 bases from J, with 19 bases in between. Here the CDR3 reads CSADRVEGRYNEQFF. The CDR3 nucleotides read TGCAGTGCCGACCGGGTGGAGGGGAGGTACAATGAGCAGTTCTTC.

The chain uses TRBV7-8 and TRBJ2-3, with D hard to call. Germline V gives CDR1 SGHVS, CDR2 FQNEAQ. The CDR3 length is 11 residues. V lost 5 bases to trimming and J lost 6 bases, with 6 bases between them. CDR3 DNA: TGTGCCAGCAGCGCCTTGGATACGCAGTATTTT. The encoded protein is CASSALDTQYF.